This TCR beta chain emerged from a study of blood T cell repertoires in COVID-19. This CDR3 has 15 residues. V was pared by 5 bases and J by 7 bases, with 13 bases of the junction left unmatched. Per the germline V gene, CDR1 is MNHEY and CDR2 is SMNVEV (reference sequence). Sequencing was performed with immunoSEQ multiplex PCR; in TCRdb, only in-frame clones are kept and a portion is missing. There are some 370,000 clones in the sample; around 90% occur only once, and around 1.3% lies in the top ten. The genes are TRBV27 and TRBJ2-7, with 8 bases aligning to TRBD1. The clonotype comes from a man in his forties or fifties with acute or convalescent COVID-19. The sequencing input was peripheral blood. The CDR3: CASSPIVDRVEEQYF. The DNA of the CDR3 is TGTGCCAGCAGTCCCATCGTGGACAGGGTCGAGGAGCAGTACTTC.